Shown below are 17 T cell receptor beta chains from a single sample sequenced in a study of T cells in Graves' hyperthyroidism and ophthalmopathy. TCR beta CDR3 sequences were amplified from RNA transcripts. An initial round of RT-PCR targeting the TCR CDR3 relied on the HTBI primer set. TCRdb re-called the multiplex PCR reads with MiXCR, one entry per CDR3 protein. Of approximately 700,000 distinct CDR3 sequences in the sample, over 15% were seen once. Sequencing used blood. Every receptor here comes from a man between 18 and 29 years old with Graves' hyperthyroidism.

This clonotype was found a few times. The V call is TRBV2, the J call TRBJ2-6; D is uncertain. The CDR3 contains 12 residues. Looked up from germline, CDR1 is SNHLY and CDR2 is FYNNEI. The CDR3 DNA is TGTGCACGACTCTCTGGGGCCAACGTCCTGACTTTC. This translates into CARLSGANVLTF.

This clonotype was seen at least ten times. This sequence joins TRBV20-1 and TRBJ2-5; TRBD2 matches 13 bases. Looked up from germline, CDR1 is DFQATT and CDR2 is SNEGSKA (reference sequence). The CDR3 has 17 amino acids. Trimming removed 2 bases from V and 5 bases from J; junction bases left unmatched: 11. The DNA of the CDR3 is TGCAGTGCTAGAAATTCCGGGACTAGCGGGATAGTCGAGACCCAGTACTTC. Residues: CSARNSGTSGIVETQYF.

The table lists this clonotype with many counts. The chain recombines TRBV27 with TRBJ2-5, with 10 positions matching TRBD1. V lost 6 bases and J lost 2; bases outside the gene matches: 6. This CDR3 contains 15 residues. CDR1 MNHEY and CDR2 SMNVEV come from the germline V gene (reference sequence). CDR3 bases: TGTGCCAGCAGCCTGGGGACAGGGGCACAAGAGACCCAGTACTTC. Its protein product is CASSLGTGAQETQYF.

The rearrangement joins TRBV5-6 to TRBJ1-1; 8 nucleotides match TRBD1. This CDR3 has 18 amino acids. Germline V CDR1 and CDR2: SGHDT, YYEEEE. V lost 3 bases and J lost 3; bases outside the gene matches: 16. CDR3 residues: CASSSLQGVFVGDTEAFF. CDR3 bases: TGTGCCAGCAGCTCGTTACAGGGGGTTTTTGTCGGGGACACTGAAGCTTTCTTT.

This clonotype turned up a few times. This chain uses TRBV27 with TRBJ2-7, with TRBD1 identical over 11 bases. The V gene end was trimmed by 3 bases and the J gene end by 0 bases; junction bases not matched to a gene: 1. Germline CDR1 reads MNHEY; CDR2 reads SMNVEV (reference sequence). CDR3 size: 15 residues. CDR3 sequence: CASSFGQGASYEQYF. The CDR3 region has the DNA TGTGCCAGCAGTTTCGGACAGGGGGCCTCCTACGAGCAGTACTTC.

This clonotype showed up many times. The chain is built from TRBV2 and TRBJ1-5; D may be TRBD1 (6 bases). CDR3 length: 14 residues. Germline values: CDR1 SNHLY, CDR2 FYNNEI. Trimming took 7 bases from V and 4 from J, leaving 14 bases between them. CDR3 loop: CASTSGAKNQPQHF. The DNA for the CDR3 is TGTGCCAGCACGTCGGGGGCTAAAAATCAGCCCCAGCATTTT.

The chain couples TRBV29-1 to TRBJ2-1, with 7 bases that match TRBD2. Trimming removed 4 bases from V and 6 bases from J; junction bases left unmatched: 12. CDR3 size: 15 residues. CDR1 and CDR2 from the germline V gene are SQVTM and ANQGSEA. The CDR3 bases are TGCAGCGTTGCGGGTGCGGGAGTCGCCCTCAATGAGCAGTTCTTC. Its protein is CSVAGAGVALNEQFF.

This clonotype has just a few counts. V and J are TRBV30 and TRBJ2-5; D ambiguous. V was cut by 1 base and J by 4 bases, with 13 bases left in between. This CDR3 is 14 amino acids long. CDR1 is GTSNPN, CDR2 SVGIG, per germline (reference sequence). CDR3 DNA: TGTGCCTGGAGTGAGTCGTGGTTGCCAGAGACCCAGTACTTC. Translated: CAWSESWLPETQYF.

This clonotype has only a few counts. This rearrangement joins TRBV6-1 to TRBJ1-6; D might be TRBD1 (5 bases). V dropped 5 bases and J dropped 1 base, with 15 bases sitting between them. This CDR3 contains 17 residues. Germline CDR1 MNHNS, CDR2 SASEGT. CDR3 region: CASSPRGGWSYNSPLHF. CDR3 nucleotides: TGTGCCAGCAGTCCCCGGGGGGGTTGGTCCTATAATTCACCCCTCCACTTT.

CDR3 DNA: TGCAGCGCTGTTCAAGGGGGCAGGGTCACCGGGGAGCTGTTTTTT. Residues: CSAVQGGRVTGELFF. V usage is TRBV29-1 and J usage is TRBJ2-2; 7 bases agree with TRBD1. Germline CDR1 reads SQVTM; CDR2 reads ANQGSEA. The CDR3 consists of 15 residues. J gave up 4 bases and V 7 bases, and 12 bases lay outside the gene matches.

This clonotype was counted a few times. The CDR3 protein is CSASPSGASGNTIYF. The DNA of the CDR3 is TGCAGTGCTAGTCCATCGGGGGCTTCTGGAAACACCATATATTTT. V gene TRBV20-1 combines with J gene TRBJ1-3, with D perhaps matching TRBD1 (6 bases). CDR1 and CDR2 (germline): DFQATT, SNEGSKA (reference sequence). The V gene lost 3 bases and the J gene lost 1 base, with 13 bases spanning the gap. The CDR3 consists of 15 residues.

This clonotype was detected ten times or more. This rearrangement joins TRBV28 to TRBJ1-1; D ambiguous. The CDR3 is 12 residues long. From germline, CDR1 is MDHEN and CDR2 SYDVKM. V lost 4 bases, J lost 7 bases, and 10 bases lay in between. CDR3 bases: TGTGCCAGCAGTTCCTTACACCTTGAAGCTTTCTTT. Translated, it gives CASSSLHLEAFF.

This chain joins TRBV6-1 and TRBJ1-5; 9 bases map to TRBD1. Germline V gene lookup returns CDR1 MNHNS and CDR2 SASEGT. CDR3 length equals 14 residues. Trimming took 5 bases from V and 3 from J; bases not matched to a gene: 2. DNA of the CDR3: TGTGCCAGCAGTCGGACAGGGGTCAATCAGCCCCAGCATTTT. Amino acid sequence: CASSRTGVNQPQHF.

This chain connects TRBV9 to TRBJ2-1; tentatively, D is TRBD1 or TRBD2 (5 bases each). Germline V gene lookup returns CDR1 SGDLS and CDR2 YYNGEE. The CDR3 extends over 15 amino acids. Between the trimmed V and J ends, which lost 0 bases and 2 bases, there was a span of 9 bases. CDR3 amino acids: CASSVVGDPYNEQFF. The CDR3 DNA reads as TGTGCCAGCAGCGTAGTTGGGGACCCCTACAATGAGCAGTTCTTC. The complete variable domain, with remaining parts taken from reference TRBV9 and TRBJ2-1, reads DSGVTQTPKHLITATGQRVTLRCSPRSGDLSVYWYQQSLDQGLQFLIQYYNGEERAKGNILERFSAQQFPDLHSELNLSSLELGDSALYFCASSVVGDPYNEQFFGPGTRLTVL.

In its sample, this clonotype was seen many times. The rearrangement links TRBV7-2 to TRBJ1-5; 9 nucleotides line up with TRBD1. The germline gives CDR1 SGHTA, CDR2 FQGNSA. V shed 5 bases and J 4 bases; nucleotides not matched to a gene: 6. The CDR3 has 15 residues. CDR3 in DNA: TGTGCCAGCAGCCTACAGGGGGCTCGAAATCAGCCCCAGCATTTT. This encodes CASSLQGARNQPQHF. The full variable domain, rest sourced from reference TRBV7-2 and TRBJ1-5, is GAGVSQSPSNKVTEKGKDVELRCDPISGHTALYWYRQSLGQGLEFLIYFQGNSAPDKSGLPSDRFSAERTGGSVSTLTIQRTQQEDSAVYLCASSLQGARNQPQHFGDGTRLSIL.

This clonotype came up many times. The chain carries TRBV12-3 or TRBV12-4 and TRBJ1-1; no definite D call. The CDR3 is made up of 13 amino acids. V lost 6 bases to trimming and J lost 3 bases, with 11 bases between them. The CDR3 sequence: CASRSPRHTEAFF. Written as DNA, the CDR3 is TGTGCCAGCAGGTCCCCCAGACACACTGAAGCTTTCTTT.

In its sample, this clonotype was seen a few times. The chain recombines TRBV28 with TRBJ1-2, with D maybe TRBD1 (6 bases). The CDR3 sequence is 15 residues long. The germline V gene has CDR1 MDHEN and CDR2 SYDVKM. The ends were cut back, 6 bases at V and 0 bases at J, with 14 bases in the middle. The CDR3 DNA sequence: TGTGCCAGCAGATACACAGGGAACACTAACTATGGCTACACCTTC. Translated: CASRYTGNTNYGYTF.